Given below is one T cell receptor (beta chain) in context. No cognate antigen has been identified for it. Per-nucleotide qualities are absent, and no much larger clonotype sits a single base away. Instrument on record: Illumina NovaSeq 6000. TCRalpha and TCRbeta cDNA libraries were constructed by 5'RACE with constant-segment primers, with sample barcodes and unique molecular identifiers being introduced. RNA was extracted from every sample with Trizol reagent. Library amplification was performed in two PCR steps, and a second sample barcode and Illumina TruSeq adapters were introduced in the second step. Sequencing of the libraries was done on an Illumina NovaSeq, producing 2 x 150 bp paired-end reads. Under the source paper's analysis protocol: The reads were demultiplexed and collapsed into UMI-guided consensus sequences using migec v1.2.7. Using mixcr v2.1.11, the UMI consensuses were aligned to TRA and TRB V and J templates and assembled into clonotypes. Clonotypes were classified as expanded or contracted when called significant by both edgeR and NoisET, with noise models trained on biological replicates. For edgeR calls, a false discovery rate-adjusted p below 0.01 and a log2 fold-change threshold of 1 were applied. As an exploratory analysis of dynamics, max-normalized trajectories of the 1000 most abundant clonotypes were examined by PCA with hierarchical clustering. Separately sequenced CD4+ and CD8+ repertoires were used to assign the CD4 or CD8 phenotype of responding clones. The raw public reads went through TCRdb reprocessing: fastp at Q25, MiXCR clone calling, in-frame beta chains kept. CDR3 protein duplicates are merged, each entry listing the most common genes and DNA. Clone size and V and J calls follow TCRdb, not the original study. This sample has a few hundred thousand distinct CDR3 sequences in its table, and about 17% of those were observed once. The leading ten clones occupy about 22% of the sample.

The data were taken from a study of T-cell memory formation after mild COVID-19 (dated by TCRdb to the early 2020s). About the investigation overall: Most TCR sequence clusters were specific to one of the two donors. In a couple of donors, T-cell clones that expanded and contracted after mild COVID-19 were tracked by sequencing TCRalpha and TCRbeta repertoires over time. The cohort comprised two young, previously healthy adult volunteers, one female and one male.

From its cysteine to its phenylalanine, the CDR3 spans 14 amino acids. Of the read, only the CDR3 DNA is kept; its 42 bases are in frame from base 1. The germline V gene (reference sequence) sets CDR1 to LGHDT and CDR2 to YNNKEL. At the junction V is shortened by 3 bases and J by 2 bases, with 9 bases in between. PBMCs were isolated by Ficoll-Paque density gradient centrifugation. Broader findings and caveats from the paper: Some responding clones were found in pre-infection memory, which suggests that pre-existing cross-reactive memory T cells took part in the SARS-CoV-2 response. Only a couple of mild cases were covered by the study, and larger cohorts that include severe cases with pre-infection samples were considered necessary. Clones that contracted from day 15 to 85 showed balanced CD4/CD8 phenotypes, whereas a second wave of clones that expanded from day 15 to 37 leaned towards CD4+. SARS-CoV-2 specificity was not confirmed for the second-wave clones peaking on day 37. Contracting CD4+ clones were located mainly in the CM and EM memory subsets, whereas CD8+ clones were found to be enriched in EMRA.

The sequence came from a man aged 18 to 35 who had mild COVID-19 (a few samples of this study predate the infection). The sample titles of this study are shuffled in the database, so cell type and time point are left out; the donor was told from shared clones. The V and J genes are TRBV3-1 and TRBJ2-3; a tentative D match to TRBD1 spans 5 bases. The sequencing input was PBMCs or a T cell subset sorted from them (not recorded which). The CDR3 corresponds to CASSHSGFTDTQYF. The DNA sequence reads TGTGCCAGCAGCCATTCAGGGTTCACAGATACGCAGTATTTT.